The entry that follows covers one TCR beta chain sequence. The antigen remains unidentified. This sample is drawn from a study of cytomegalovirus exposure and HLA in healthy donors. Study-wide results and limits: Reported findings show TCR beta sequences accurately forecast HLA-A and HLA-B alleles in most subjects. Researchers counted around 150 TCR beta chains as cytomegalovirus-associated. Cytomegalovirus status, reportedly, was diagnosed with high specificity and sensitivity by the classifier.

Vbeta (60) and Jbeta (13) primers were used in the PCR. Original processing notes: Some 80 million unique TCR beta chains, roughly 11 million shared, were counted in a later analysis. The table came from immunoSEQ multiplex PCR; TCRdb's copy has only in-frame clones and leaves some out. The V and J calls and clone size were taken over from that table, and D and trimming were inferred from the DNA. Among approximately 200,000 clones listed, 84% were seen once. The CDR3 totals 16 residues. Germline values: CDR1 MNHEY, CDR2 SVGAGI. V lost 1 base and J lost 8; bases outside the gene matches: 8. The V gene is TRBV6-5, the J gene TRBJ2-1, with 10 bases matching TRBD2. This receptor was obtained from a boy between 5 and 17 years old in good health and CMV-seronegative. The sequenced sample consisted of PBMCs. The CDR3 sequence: CASSYFSGRGPDEQFF. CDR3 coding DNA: TGTGCCAGCAGTTACTTCAGCGGGAGGGGACCCGATGAGCAGTTCTTC.